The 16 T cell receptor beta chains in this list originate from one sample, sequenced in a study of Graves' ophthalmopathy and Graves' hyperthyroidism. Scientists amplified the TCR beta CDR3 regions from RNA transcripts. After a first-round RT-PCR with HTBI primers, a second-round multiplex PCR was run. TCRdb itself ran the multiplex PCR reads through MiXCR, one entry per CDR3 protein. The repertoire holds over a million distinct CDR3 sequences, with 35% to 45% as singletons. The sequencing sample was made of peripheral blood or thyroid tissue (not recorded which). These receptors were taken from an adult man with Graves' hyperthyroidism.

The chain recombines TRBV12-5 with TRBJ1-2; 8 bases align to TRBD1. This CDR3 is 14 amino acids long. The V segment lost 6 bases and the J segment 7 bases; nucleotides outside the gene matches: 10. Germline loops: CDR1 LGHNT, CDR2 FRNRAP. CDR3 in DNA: TGTGCTAGTGGCCGGGGACAGGTTTATGGTGGCTACACCTTC. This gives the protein CASGRGQVYGGYTF.

CDR3 in amino acids: CASSLDGIGSSETQYF. The CDR3 DNA follows: TGTGCCAGCAGCTTGGACGGTATTGGAAGCTCAGAGACCCAGTACTTC. The chain carries TRBV7-9 and TRBJ2-5, with unresolved D. This CDR3 is built from 16 residues. Germline V gives CDR1 SEHNR, CDR2 FQNEAQ (reference sequence). Trimming left V 3 bases short and J 4 bases short, with 18 bases between.

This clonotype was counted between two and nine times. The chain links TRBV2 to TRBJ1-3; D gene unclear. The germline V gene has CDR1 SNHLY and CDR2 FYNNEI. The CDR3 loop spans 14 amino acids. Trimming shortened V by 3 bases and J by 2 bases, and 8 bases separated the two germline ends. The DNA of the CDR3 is TGTGCCAGCAGTGACTTAGAACCTGGAAACACCATATATTTT. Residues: CASSDLEPGNTIYF.

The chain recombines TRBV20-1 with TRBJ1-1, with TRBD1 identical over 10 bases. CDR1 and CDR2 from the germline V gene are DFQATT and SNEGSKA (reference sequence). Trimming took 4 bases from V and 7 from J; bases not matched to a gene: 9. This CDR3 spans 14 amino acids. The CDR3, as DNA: TGCAGTGCTACTTGGGACAGGGGAGTTGTTGAAGCTTTCTTT. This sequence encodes CSATWDRGVVEAFF.

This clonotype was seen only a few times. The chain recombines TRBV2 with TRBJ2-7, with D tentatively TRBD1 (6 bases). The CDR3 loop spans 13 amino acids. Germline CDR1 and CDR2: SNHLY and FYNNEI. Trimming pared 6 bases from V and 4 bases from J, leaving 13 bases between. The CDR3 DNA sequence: TGTGCCAGCAGAAATGCAGGGGTGTACGAGCAGTACTTC. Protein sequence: CASRNAGVYEQYF.

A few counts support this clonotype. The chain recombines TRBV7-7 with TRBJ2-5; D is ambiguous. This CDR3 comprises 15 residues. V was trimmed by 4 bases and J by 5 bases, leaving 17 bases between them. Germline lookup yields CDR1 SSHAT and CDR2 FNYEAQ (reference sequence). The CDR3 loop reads CASSSTAGPRETQYF. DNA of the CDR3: TGTGCCAGCAGCTCAACAGCCGGGCCTAGGGAGACCCAGTACTTC.

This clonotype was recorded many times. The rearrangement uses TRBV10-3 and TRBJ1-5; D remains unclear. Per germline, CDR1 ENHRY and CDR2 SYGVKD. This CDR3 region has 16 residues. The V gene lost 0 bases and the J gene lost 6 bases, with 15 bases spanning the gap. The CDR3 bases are TGTGCCATCAGTGAGTCCCCCCCGAGTAAGTCTCAGCCCCAGCATTTT. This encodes CAISESPPSKSQPQHF.

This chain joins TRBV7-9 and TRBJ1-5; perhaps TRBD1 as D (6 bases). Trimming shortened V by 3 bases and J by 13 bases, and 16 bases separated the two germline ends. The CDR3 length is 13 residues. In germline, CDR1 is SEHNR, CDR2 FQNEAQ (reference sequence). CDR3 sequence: CASSLLAGGTQHF. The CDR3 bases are TGTGCCAGCAGCTTGCTAGCGGGGGGCACGCAGCATTTT.

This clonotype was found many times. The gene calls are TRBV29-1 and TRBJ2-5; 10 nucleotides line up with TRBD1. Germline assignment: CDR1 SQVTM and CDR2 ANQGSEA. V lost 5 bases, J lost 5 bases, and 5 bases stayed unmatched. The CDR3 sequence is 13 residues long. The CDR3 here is CSVRTGGMETQYF. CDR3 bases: TGCAGCGTTCGGACAGGGGGTATGGAGACCCAGTACTTC.

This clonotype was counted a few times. DNA of the CDR3: TGTGCCAGCAGCTCAGGACACCCTGGGGGGACCCAGTACTTC. This codes for CASSSGHPGGTQYF. The chain employs TRBV7-2 and TRBJ2-5; the D gene could be TRBD1 or TRBD2 (5 bases each). Between the trimmed V and J ends, which lost 4 bases and 7 bases, there was a span of 16 bases. Germline V gene sequence: CDR1 SGHTA, CDR2 FQGNSA. The length of the CDR3 is 14 residues.

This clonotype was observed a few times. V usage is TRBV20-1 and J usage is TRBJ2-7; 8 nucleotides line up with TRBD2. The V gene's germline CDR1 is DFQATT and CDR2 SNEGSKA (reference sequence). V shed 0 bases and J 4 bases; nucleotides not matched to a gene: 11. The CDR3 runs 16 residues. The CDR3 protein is CSARDLTGTSRYEQYF. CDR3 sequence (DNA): TGCAGTGCTAGAGATCTTACCGGGACTAGTCGTTACGAGCAGTACTTC.

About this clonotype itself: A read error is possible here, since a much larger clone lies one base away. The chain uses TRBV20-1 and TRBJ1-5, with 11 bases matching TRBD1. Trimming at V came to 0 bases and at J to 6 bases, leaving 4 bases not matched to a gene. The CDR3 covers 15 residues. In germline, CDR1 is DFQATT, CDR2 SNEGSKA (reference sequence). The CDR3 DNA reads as TGCAGTGCTAGAGATGGCGGGACAGGGGGTCAGCCCCAGCATTTT. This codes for CSARDGGTGGQPQHF.

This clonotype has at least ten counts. The CDR3 DNA reads TGCAGTGCTCGAGGGGACACTCAAGGGGGGAATTCACCCCTCCACTTT. As protein: CSARGDTQGGNSPLHF. The J gene is TRBJ1-6, the V gene TRBV20-1, with TRBD1 as a possible D gene (6 bases). Between the trimmed V and J ends, which lost 5 bases and 7 bases, there was a span of 21 bases. Germline CDR1 DFQATT, CDR2 SNEGSKA (reference sequence). CDR3 size: 16 residues.

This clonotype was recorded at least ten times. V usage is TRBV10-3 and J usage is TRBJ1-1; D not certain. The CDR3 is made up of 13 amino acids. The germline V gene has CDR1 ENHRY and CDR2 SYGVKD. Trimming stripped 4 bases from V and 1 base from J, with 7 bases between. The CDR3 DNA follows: TGTGCCATCAGTGCGGTCGGGAACACTGAAGCTTTCTTT. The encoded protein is CAISAVGNTEAFF.

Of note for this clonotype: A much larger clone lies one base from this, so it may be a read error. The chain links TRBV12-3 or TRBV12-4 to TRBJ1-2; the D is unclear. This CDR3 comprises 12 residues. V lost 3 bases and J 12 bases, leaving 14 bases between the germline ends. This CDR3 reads CASSFEAFGHTF. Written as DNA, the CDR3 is TGTGCCAGCAGTTTTGAGGCTTTCGGCCACACCTTC.

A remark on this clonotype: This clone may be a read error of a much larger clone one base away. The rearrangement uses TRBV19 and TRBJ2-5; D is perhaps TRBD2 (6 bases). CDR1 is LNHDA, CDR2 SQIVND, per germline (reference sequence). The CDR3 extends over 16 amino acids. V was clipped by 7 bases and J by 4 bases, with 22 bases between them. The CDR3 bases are TGTGCCAGTACCTCAAGGGGCCCAGCGGAGGGAGAGACCCAGTACTTC. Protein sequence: CASTSRGPAEGETQYF. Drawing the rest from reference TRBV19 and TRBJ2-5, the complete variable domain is DGGITQSPKYLFRKEGQNVTLSCEQNLNHDAMYWYRQDPGQGLRLIYYSQIVNDFQKGDIAEGYSVSREKKESFPLTVTSAQKNPTAFYLCASTSRGPAEGETQYFGPGTRLLVL.